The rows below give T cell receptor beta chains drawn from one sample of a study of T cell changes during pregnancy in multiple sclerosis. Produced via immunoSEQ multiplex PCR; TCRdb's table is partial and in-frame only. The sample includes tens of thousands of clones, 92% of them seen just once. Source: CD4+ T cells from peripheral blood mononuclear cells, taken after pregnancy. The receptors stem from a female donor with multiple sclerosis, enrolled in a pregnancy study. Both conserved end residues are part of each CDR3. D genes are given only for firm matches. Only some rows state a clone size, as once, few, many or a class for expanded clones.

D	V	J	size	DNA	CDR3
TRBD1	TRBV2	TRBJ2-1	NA	TGTGCCAGCAGCGCTAGGACAGGGCGGGTCAATGAGCAGTTCTTC	CASSARTGRVNEQFF
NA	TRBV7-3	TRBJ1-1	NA	TGTGCCAGCAGCGTCGGGGGGGTGGGAGCCGAAGCTTTCTTT	CASSVGGVGAEAFF
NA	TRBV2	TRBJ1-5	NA	TGTGCCAGCAGTGAAGGCCGGACTCTAGCAATAGAGCCCCAGCATTTT	CASSEGRTLAIEPQHF
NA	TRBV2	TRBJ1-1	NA	TGTGCCAGCAGCCCTAACTACCCAGGGACTGAAGCTTTCTTT	CASSPNYPGTEAFF
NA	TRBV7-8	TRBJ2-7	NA	TGTGCCAGCAGCAGGGGCCAGTTTTCCTACGAGCAGTACTTC	CASSRGQFSYEQYF
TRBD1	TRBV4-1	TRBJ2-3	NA	TGCGCCAGCAGCCAAGAGGCACCGACAGGGAAGGCGACAGATACGCAGTATTTT	CASSQEAPTGKATDTQYF
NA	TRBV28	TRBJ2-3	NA	TGTGCCAGCAGGAACGTTGCAACTAGCACAGATACGCAGTATTTT	CASRNVATSTDTQYF
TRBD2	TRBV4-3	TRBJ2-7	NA	TGCGCCAGCAGCCCTTTAGCGGGTCTTACCTACGAGCAGTACTTC	CASSPLAGLTYEQYF
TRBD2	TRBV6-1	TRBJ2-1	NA	TGTGCCAGTGGAACTAGCGGGAACAATGAGCAGTTCTTC	CASGTSGNNEQFF
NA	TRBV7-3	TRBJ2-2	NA	TGTGCCAGCAGCTTAATATCGGGCGGGGAGCTGTTTTTT	CASSLISGGELFF
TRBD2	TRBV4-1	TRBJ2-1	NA	TGCGCCAGCAGCTCATGGATTGGGGGACTAGCGGCCTCCAATGAGCAGTTCTTC	CASSSWIGGLAASNEQFF
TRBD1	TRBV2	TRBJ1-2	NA	TGTGCCAGCAGGAACCTGGGCAGGGGACAGGATGGCTACACCTTC	CASRNLGRGQDGYTF
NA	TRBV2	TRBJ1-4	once	TGTGCCAGCAGTCCAGTTTCAATGAAAAAACTGTTTTTT	CASSPVSMKKLFF
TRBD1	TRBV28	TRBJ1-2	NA	TGTGCCAGCAGTACAGGGGGCGTTAACTATGGCTACACCTTC	CASSTGGVNYGYTF
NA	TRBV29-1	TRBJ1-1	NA	TGCAGCGTTGCGGGGGGTTGGGGCACTGAAGCTTTCTTT	CSVAGGWGTEAFF
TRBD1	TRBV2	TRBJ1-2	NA	TGTGCCAGCCTAGGACAGGGCCCTTATGGCTACACCTTC	CASLGQGPYGYTF
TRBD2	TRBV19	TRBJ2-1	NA	TGTGCCAGTAGTATCCTAGCGGCTACGAGTATCGGCGAGCAGTTCTTC	CASSILAATSIGEQFF
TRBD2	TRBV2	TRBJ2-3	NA	TGTGCCAGCAGCGCCTGGAGCGGGACTAGCACAGATACGCAGTATTTT	CASSAWSGTSTDTQYF
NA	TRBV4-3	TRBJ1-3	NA	TGCGCCAGCAGCCAAGCATGGTGGGGCGATGGAAACACCATATATTTT	CASSQAWWGDGNTIYF
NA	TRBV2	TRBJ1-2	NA	TGTGCCAGCAGCGCTGGGAGTGTCGACTATGGCTACACCTTC	CASSAGSVDYGYTF
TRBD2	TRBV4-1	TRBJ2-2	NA	TGCGCCAGCAGCCTTTTAGCGGGGTCCGGGGAGCTGTTTTTT	CASSLLAGSGELFF
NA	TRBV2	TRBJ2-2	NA	TGTGCCAGCAGACTAACACCGAACACCGGGGAGCTGTTTTTT	CASRLTPNTGELFF
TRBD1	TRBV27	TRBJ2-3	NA	TGTGCCAGCAGTCCCCTCACGGGACAGGGGGCGCGTACGCAGTATTTT	CASSPLTGQGARTQYF
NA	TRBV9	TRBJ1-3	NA	TGTGCCAGCAGCGACAAACCCGCTGGAAACACCATATATTTT	CASSDKPAGNTIYF
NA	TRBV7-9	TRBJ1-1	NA	TGTGCCAGCACCGACTTGGGGAACACTGAAGCTTTCTTT	CASTDLGNTEAFF
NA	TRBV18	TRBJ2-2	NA	TGTGCCAGCTCACCTTCGGTATCGAACACCGGGGAGCTGTTTTTT	CASSPSVSNTGELFF
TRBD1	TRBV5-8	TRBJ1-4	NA	TGTGCCAGCAGCGGAGGGACAGGGGTCTATAATGAAAAACTGTTTTTT	CASSGGTGVYNEKLFF
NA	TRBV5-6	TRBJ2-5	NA	TGTGCCAGCAGCTTGGCCGGAGGGGGCCATGGAGAGACCCAGTACTTC	CASSLAGGGHGETQYF
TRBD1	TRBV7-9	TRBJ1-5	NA	TGTGCCAGCGAACAGGGGGCCTCCTCTCAGCCCCAGCATTTT	CASEQGASSQPQHF
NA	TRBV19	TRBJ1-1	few	TGTGCCAGTAGTATAGCTCTTGCAGGGGCCCAAAGCGCGGCTTTCTTT	CASSIALAGAQSAAFF
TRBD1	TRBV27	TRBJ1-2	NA	TGTGCCAGTGCGGCAGGGGGATGGTATGGCTACACCTTC	CASAAGGWYGYTF
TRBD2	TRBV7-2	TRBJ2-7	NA	TGTGCCAGCAGCTTGGTAGCGGGGGACTACGAGCAGTACTTC	CASSLVAGDYEQYF
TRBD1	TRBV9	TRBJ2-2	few	TGTGCCAGCAGCGTAGGTTTGCAGGGGGCGAACACCGGGGAGCTGTTTTTT	CASSVGLQGANTGELFF